This T cell receptor beta chain was found in a study of cytomegalovirus exposure and HLA in healthy donors. The CDR3 is made up of 13 amino acids. From germline, CDR1 is LNHNV and CDR2 YYDKDF (reference sequence). Between the trimmed V and J ends, which lost 3 bases and 6 bases, there was a span of 11 bases. Use of 60 Vbeta and 13 Jbeta primers characterized the PCR. TCRdb's table, derived via immunoSEQ multiplex PCR, lists solely in-frame clones and lacks some. Of around 150,000 clones in the sample, 76% were seen once. On this clone: Its antigen is not identified.

Points from the study as a whole: Researchers reportedly found TCR beta sequences accurately predicted most subjects' HLA-A and HLA-B alleles.

The rearrangement joins TRBV15 to TRBJ1-1; D is ambiguous. This receptor was taken from a man aged 35-49 years in good health and CMV-seronegative. The sequenced sample was PBMCs. The CDR3 spells CATSSPPSPEAFF. The DNA of the CDR3 is TGTGCCACCAGCAGCCCCCCCTCCCCTGAAGCTTTCTTT.